The 4 T cell receptor beta chains listed next were all sequenced from one sample in a study of blood T cell repertoires in COVID-19. TCRdb keeps only in-frame clones here, not all; method: immunoSEQ multiplex PCR. Among 50,000 to 65,000 clones listed, 85% to 90% were seen once. Sequences were obtained from peripheral blood. Receptors originate from a man aged 55-75 years with active COVID-19.

V usage is TRBV29-1 and J usage is TRBJ2-7, with D possibly being TRBD2 (6 bases). The CDR3 totals 10 residues. Trimming pared 5 bases from V and 7 bases from J, leaving 9 bases between. Germline CDR1 is SQVTM and CDR2 is ANQGSEA. CDR3 in DNA: TGCAGCGTTCGCGGGGAGGAGCAGTACTTC. Translation gives CSVRGEEQYF.

This clone was seen a single time. V is TRBV3-1 (or the pseudogene TRBV3-2) and J is TRBJ1-6; D call uncertain. CDR1 LGHDT and CDR2 YNNKEL come from the germline V gene (reference sequence). The CDR3 has 15 amino acids. Trimming removed 4 bases at V and 6 bases at J, with 13 bases between. The CDR3 region is CASSLASTSNSPLHF. CDR3 nucleotide sequence: TGTGCCAGCAGCCTGGCTTCAACCAGTAATTCACCCCTCCACTTT.

The rearrangement uses TRBV9 and TRBJ2-7; a possible D gene is TRBD2 (6 bases). Germline CDR1 SGDLS, CDR2 YYNGEE. V was clipped by 0 bases and J by 3 bases, with 7 bases between them. This CDR3 is 13 amino acids long. This chain's CDR3 is CASSVGGNYEQYF. The CDR3 bases are TGTGCCAGCAGCGTAGGCGGGAACTACGAGCAGTACTTC.

The chain couples TRBV24-1 to TRBJ2-1; no firm D call. Germline CDR1 KGHDR, CDR2 SFDVKD. Deletions cut 3 bases from V and 9 bases from J, with 8 bases between. This CDR3 has 12 residues. The CDR3: CATSDNGAEQFF. The CDR3 DNA sequence: TGTGCCACCAGTGATAACGGAGCTGAGCAGTTCTTC.